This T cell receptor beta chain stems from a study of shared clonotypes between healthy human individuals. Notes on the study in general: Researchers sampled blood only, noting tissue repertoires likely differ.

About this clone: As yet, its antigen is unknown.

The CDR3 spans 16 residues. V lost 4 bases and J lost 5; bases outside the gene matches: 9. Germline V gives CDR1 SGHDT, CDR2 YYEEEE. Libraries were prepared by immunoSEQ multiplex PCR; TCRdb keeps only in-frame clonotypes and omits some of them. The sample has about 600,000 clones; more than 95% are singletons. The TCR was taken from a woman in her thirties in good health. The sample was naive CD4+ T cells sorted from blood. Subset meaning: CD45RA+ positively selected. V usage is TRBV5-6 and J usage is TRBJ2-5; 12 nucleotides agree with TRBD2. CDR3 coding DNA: TGTGCCAGCAGCACACCGACTCTAGCGGGAGGGGAGACCCAGTACTTC. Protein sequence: CASSTPTLAGGETQYF. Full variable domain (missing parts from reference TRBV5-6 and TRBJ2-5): DAGVTQSPTHLIKTRGQQVTLRCSPKSGHDTVSWYQQALGQGPQFIFQYYEEEERQRGNFPDRFSGHQFPNYSSELNVNALLLGDSALYLCASSTPTLAGGETQYFGPGTRLLVL.